Below, one T cell receptor beta chain is given with its context. The source of the sample is a study of CD8+ T cells in alopecia areata. Study-level information: Each day, treated patients took oral tofacitinib twice, at 5 to 10 mg per dose.

Isolated RNA was reverse transcribed into cDNA used as the sequencing template. Profiled with immunoSEQ multiplex PCR; TCRdb holds only in-frame clones, not every one. This sample yields about 180,000 clones, of which less than 75% are seen a single time; roughly 11% belongs to the top ten. V shed 0 bases and J 2 bases; nucleotides not matched to a gene: 4. The CDR3 length is 16 residues. CDR1 is LGHNA and CDR2 is YNFKEQ in the germline V gene. The chain combines TRBV4-2 with TRBJ2-1, with 7 bases fitting TRBD2. The source of this sequence is a human donor with alopecia areata. The sample in question was CD8+ T cells sorted from blood, obtained at week 0. The CDR3: CASSQDVGGTYNEQFF. The DNA for the CDR3 is TGTGCCAGCAGCCAAGATGTGGGGGGGACCTACAATGAGCAGTTCTTC.